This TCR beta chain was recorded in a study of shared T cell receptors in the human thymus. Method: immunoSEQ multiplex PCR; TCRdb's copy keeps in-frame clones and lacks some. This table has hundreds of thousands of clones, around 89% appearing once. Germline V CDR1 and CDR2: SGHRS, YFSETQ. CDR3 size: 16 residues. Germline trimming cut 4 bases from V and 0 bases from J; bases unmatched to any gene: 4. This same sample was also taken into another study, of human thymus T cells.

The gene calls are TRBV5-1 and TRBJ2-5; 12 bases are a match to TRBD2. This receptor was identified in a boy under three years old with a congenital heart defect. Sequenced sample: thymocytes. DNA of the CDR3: TGCGCCAGCAGCATCGGACTAGCGGGGTACCAAGAGACCCAGTACTTC. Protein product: CASSIGLAGYQETQYF.